Listed below are T cell receptor beta chains from one sample, sequenced in a study of cytomegalovirus exposure and HLA in healthy donors. Clones were read by immunoSEQ multiplex PCR, and TCRdb kept only the in-frame ones, dropping some. Of about 120,000 clones detected, more than 75% appear once; the ten largest clones hold about 1.8%. Sequenced: PBMCs. The source of these receptors is a man aged 35 to 55 in good health and CMV-seronegative. The CDR3 runs from the conserved cysteine through the conserved F or W. Fields, in order: D gene, clone size, V gene, J gene, CDR3 DNA, CDR3 protein. The D gene is left open where the match is weak. Clone size is shown for a subset of rows, as once, few, many or a class of expanded clone.

>NA|NA|TRBV9|TRBJ1-1
TGTGCCAGCAGCGTAGAAGACAGGCGGAACACTGAAGCTTTCTTT
CASSVEDRRNTEAFF
>NA|NA|TRBV25-1|TRBJ2-3
TGTGCCAGCAGTGACTCCGGTAGCACAGATACGCAGTATTTT
CASSDSGSTDTQYF
>NA|NA|TRBV5-1|TRBJ2-1
TGCGCCAGCAGCTTGGGACAGAGCTCCTACAATGAGCAGTTCTTC
CASSLGQSSYNEQFF
>NA|NA|TRBV9|TRBJ2-2
TGTGCCAGCAGCGTCTTAGGCGGCACCGGGGAGCTGTTTTTT
CASSVLGGTGELFF
>NA|NA|TRBV20-1|TRBJ2-3
TGCAGTGGGCTACTAGCAGATACGCAGTATTTT
CSGLLADTQYF
>NA|NA|TRBV6-5|TRBJ2-7
TGTGCCAGCACCTCCGGGGGTTCCAGCTCCTACGAGCAGTACTTC
CASTSGGSSSYEQYF
>NA|NA|TRBV28|TRBJ1-2
TGTGCCAGCAGGGTAGAGGGTAACTATGGCTACACCTTC
CASRVEGNYGYTF
>NA|NA|TRBV27|TRBJ1-5
TGTGCCAGCAGGTCACAGGGAAAATTAAATCAGCCCCAGCATTTT
CASRSQGKLNQPQHF
>NA|NA|TRBV7-2|TRBJ1-5
TGTGCCAGCAGTCACGGGGGAGGGGGTCAGCCCCAGCATTTT
CASSHGGGGQPQHF
>NA|NA|TRBV30|TRBJ2-3
TGTGCCTGGAGTGGGGGGCGCGAAGATACGCAGTATTTT
CAWSGGREDTQYF
>NA|NA|TRBV6-5|TRBJ1-3
TGTGCCAGCAGTTACTTCGTTGGAAACACCATATATTTT
CASSYFVGNTIYF
>NA|NA|TRBV28|TRBJ1-1
TGTGCCAGTACGGGTTACACTGAAGCTTTCTTT
CASTGYTEAFF
>TRBD1|NA|TRBV9|TRBJ1-1
TGTGCCAGCAGCTTCGACAGGGACACTGAAGCTTTCTTT
CASSFDRDTEAFF
>TRBD1|NA|TRBV10-3|TRBJ2-7
TGTGCCATCAGTGTGACAGGGGCCAGCTACGAGCAGTACTTC
CAISVTGASYEQYF
>TRBD2|NA|TRBV7-9|TRBJ2-3
TGTGCCAGCAGCTCCCGCGGGGGGCTAATCACAGATACGCAGTATTTT
CASSSRGGLITDTQYF
>TRBD1|NA|TRBV5-6|TRBJ1-1
TGTGCCAGCAGCTTCTACCGGGACAGCTTGAACACTGAAGCTTTCTTT
CASSFYRDSLNTEAFF
>NA|NA|TRBV6-5|TRBJ2-5
TGTGCCAGCAGTTTTCTAGCTGGGGAGACCCAGTACTTC
CASSFLAGETQYF
>NA|NA|TRBV7-2|TRBJ2-5
TGTGCCAGCAGCCCAGCACGGGGGTCGCACCAAGAGACCCAGTACTTC
CASSPARGSHQETQYF
>TRBD1|NA|TRBV4-1|TRBJ1-4
TGCGCCAGCAGCCAAGATTCTATTCCGGGCAGGGGGAAGGGAAAACTGTTTTTT
CASSQDSIPGRGKGKLFF
>NA|NA|TRBV7-8|TRBJ1-1
TGTGCCAGCAGCCCGCCGGGTATCCGGGACACTGAAGCTTTCTTT
CASSPPGIRDTEAFF
>TRBD2|few|TRBV7-7|TRBJ2-3
TGTGCCAGCAGCTTAGTCGCGGGGGGGCCGGGGGATACGCAGTATTTT
CASSLVAGGPGDTQYF
>NA|NA|TRBV7-6|TRBJ2-5
TGTGCCAGCAGCTCGGGAGCCCGGAGTGGGGGAGAGACCCAGTACTTC
CASSSGARSGGETQYF
>NA|NA|TRBV7-9|TRBJ1-4
TGTGCCAGCAGCAGCAGCCTCAAAGGGAGAGAAAAACTGTTTTTT
CASSSSLKGREKLFF
>TRBD1|NA|TRBV6-5|TRBJ1-5
TGTGCCAGCAGTTCAACAGGGGCTGGTCAGCCCCAGCATTTT
CASSSTGAGQPQHF
>NA|once|TRBV5-1|TRBJ2-5
TGCGCCAGCAGCTTGTCTACGGGGGTGACGGAGACCCAGTACTTC
CASSLSTGVTETQYF
>NA|NA|TRBV2|TRBJ1-1
TGTGCCAGCAGTGGTTTTTCGGGGAACACTGAAGCTTTCTTT
CASSGFSGNTEAFF
>NA|NA|TRBV7-2|TRBJ1-1
TGTGCCAGCAGCTTAAGGGGGACTGAAGCTTTCTTT
CASSLRGTEAFF
>TRBD1|NA|TRBV6-5|TRBJ1-1
TGTGCCAGCAAAGGACAGGGCGGAGGAAAAGCTTTCTTT
CASKGQGGGKAFF
>NA|few|TRBV7-2|TRBJ1-5
TGTGCCAGCAGCTTAGGCCCGGGGGAGCCCCAGCATTTT
CASSLGPGEPQHF
>NA|NA|TRBV5-6|TRBJ1-2
TGTGCCAGCAGCCCCCGACAGGTCCCCATGAGGTATGGCTACACCTTC
CASSPRQVPMRYGYTF
>NA|NA|TRBV5-6|TRBJ1-2
TGTGCCAGCAGCTTGGACTTCCCAACCTATGGCTACACCTTC
CASSLDFPTYGYTF
>TRBD1|once|TRBV28|TRBJ1-5
TGTGCCAGCAGTTTAAGAGACAGGGGGCATCAGCCCCAGCATTTT
CASSLRDRGHQPQHF
>TRBD2|NA|TRBV28|TRBJ2-3
TGTGCCAGCAGCCGTAGCGGGGGCACAGATACGCAGTATTTT
CASSRSGGTDTQYF
>NA|NA|TRBV2|TRBJ1-2
TGTGCCAGCAGTGTGGGGGGATACGGCTACACCTTC
CASSVGGYGYTF
>TRBD2|NA|TRBV5-1|TRBJ2-3
TGCGCCAGCACCCTTGGCGGGGGGTCCACAGATACGCAGTATTTT
CASTLGGGSTDTQYF
>NA|NA|TRBV7-9|TRBJ1-2
TGTGCCAGCAGCTTGCCCGGGGTGGAAGGCTACACCTTC
CASSLPGVEGYTF
>NA|NA|TRBV7-2|TRBJ1-1
TGTGCCAGCAGCACTGTACAGGGCCGCTTAGGTGAAGCTTTCTTT
CASSTVQGRLGEAFF
>NA|once|TRBV7-9|TRBJ2-1
TGTGCCAGCAGCTTAGACGGCCCAAGGGGCTCCTACAATGAGCAGTTCTTC
CASSLDGPRGSYNEQFF
>NA|NA|TRBV20-1|TRBJ1-4
TGCAGTGCTGAGGACAGAGGAAAACTGTTTTTT
CSAEDRGKLFF
>NA|NA|TRBV25-1|TRBJ1-1
TGTGCCAGCAGTGAAGGGAGTAGGATTGAAGCTTTCTTT
CASSEGSRIEAFF
>NA|NA|TRBV7-3|TRBJ2-3
TGTGCCAGCAGCTTATCACAGGAGGGGGATACGCAGTATTTT
CASSLSQEGDTQYF
>NA|NA|TRBV7-2|TRBJ1-1
TGTGCCAGCAGCTTAGGACGAGGCACGTCTGAAGCTTTCTTT
CASSLGRGTSEAFF
>TRBD1|NA|TRBV4-1|TRBJ2-3
TGCGCCAGCAGCAACCGTATTGTGGGACAGGGAAAAGTCACAGATACGCAGTATTTT
CASSNRIVGQGKVTDTQYF
>TRBD1|few|TRBV6-1|TRBJ1-6
TGTGCCAGCAGACGACAGGGAGGCAATTCACCCCTCCACTTT
CASRRQGGNSPLHF
>NA|NA|TRBV28|TRBJ1-2
TGTGCCAGCAGTTTCCCTGCTAACTATGGCTACACCTTC
CASSFPANYGYTF
>NA|NA|TRBV11-1|TRBJ2-1
TGTGCCAGCAGCTTTGACAGCTCCTACAATGAGCAGTTCTTC
CASSFDSSYNEQFF
>NA|NA|TRBV5-5|TRBJ1-5
TGTGCCAGCAGCTTGGCCGTGGGGCAAGGCAATCAGCCCCAGCATTTT
CASSLAVGQGNQPQHF
>TRBD1|NA|TRBV7-9|TRBJ1-1
TGTTCCAGCAGCCGGACAGGGGTCGGAGCTTTCTTT
CSSSRTGVGAFF
>NA|NA|TRBV7-6|TRBJ1-1
TGTGCCAGCAGCTTAGGGTGGGGCGCAATGAACACTGAAGCTTTCTTT
CASSLGWGAMNTEAFF
>NA|few|TRBV5-5|TRBJ2-1
TGTGCCAGCAGCGACTTATACAATGAGCAGTTCTTC
CASSDLYNEQFF
>NA|NA|TRBV7-2|TRBJ1-6
TGTGCCAGCAGCCGCAGAGGAGGGGAATTAAATTCACCCCTCCACTTT
CASSRRGGELNSPLHF
>NA|NA|TRBV11-3|TRBJ2-1
TGTGCCAGCAGCTTAGGCGGGATTAACGATGAGCAGTTCTTC
CASSLGGINDEQFF
>NA|NA|TRBV9|TRBJ1-2
TGTGCCAGCAGCGCCACAATTTACGACTATGGCTACACCTTC
CASSATIYDYGYTF
>NA|NA|TRBV7-3|TRBJ1-1
TGTGCCAGCAGCTTAGAAGGCAGGGTAAGCACTGAAGCTTTCTTT
CASSLEGRVSTEAFF
>TRBD1|NA|TRBV5-1|TRBJ1-1
TGCGCCAGCAGCCTCAGACAGGGAGCCACTGAAGCTTTCTTT
CASSLRQGATEAFF
>NA|few|TRBV6-1|TRBJ1-1
TGTGCCAGCAGCCGTCGCGGGGACACTGAAGCTTTCTTT
CASSRRGDTEAFF
>TRBD1|NA|TRBV5-1|TRBJ1-1
TGCGCCAGCAGCTCCGGACAGGGGTTCACTGAAGCTTTCTTT
CASSSGQGFTEAFF
>NA|NA|TRBV30|TRBJ2-2
TGTGCCTGGAGTCAGACGCTGCCAGGTTTGGCGAACACCGGGGAGCTGTTTTTT
CAWSQTLPGLANTGELFF
>NA|NA|TRBV4-2|TRBJ2-1
TGTGCCAGCAGCCAGGACGGACTAAACAATGAGCAGTTCTTC
CASSQDGLNNEQFF
>TRBD1|NA|TRBV6-5|TRBJ1-5
TGTGCCAGCAAGATGGCAGGGGGTAGCAATCAGCCCCAGCATTTT
CASKMAGGSNQPQHF